This T cell receptor (beta chain) was sequenced in a study of vaccination and CD4 T cells after COVID-19. Study context: After nasal swab PCR-confirmed SARS-CoV-2, several convalescents had mild disease and one severe.

Remarks on this clonotype: Its antigen remains unknown.

Oncomine TCR Beta short-read sequencing was applied to DNA from cultured CD4+ T cells. From the PCR reads, TCRdb called clonotypes with MiXCR, one entry per CDR3 protein. This sample has 15,000 to 25,000 distinct CDR3 sequences, with 45% to 60% found just once. Sample treatment: approximately nine-day PBMC culture with coronavirus spike peptide pools or control peptides (ViraFEST assay). Trimming took off 6 bases at V and 8 bases at J, with 21 bases between the two ends. Germline V gene sequence: CDR1 DFQATT, CDR2 SNEGSKA (reference sequence). This CDR3 comprises 14 residues. This receptor was obtained from a human donor who had recovered from COVID-19. This chain links TRBV20-1 with TRBJ2-3, with D unresolved. The sequenced sample was CD4+ T cells from blood, cultured in vitro. Written as DNA, the CDR3 is TGCAGTGCGCATGGTGGGTCATTTTTTTCTACGCAGTATTTT. This sequence encodes CSAHGGSFFSTQYF.